This T cell receptor beta chain originates from a study of shared clonotypes between healthy human individuals. Naive CD8 cells lacked CD45RO, underwent positive selection for CCR7 and left out terminally differentiated effector memory CD45RA+ cells. The CDR3 runs 16 residues. Trimming left V 1 base short and J 0 bases short, with 13 bases between. Germline V lookup: CDR1 SGHRS, CDR2 YFSETQ. The method was immunoSEQ multiplex PCR; TCRdb's version includes in-frame clones alone and lacks a portion of them. The table records approximately 600,000 clones, roughly 96% of them present only once. The sample comprised naive CD8+ T cells sorted from blood. This TCR derives from a woman in her twenties or thirties in good health. This chain links TRBV5-1 with TRBJ1-1; weak D call: TRBD1 (6 bases). The CDR3 nucleotides read TGCGCCAGCAGCTTGACAGGGCGCGGGGTGAACACTGAAGCTTTCTTT. This sequence encodes CASSLTGRGVNTEAFF.